This T cell receptor beta chain was captured by sequencing in a study of monozygotic twins with inflammatory bowel disease. Blood was drawn at around 2.5 ml per donor. No T cells were sorted before total RNA was taken from whole blood. TCRdb processed the 5' RACE reads again and assigns one entry to each CDR3 protein, with no DNA. In total, the table holds roughly 160,000 distinct CDR3 sequences. Study findings and constraints: Patients got different immunosuppressive treatments, which may have made their repertoires more variable.

Germline V gives CDR1 DFQATT, CDR2 SNEGSKA (reference sequence). The CDR3 sequence is 15 residues long. Of note for this clonotype: The antigen remains undetermined.

What was sequenced was blood. The receptor was derived from a human donor with ulcerative colitis or Crohn's disease, or a healthy co-twin of an affected twin (not recorded which). V gene TRBV20-1 combines with J gene TRBJ1-5; TCRdb's D gene call, TRBD1, goes unchecked for lack of DNA. The CDR3 spells CSASPDRDSNQPQHF.